A selection of T cell receptor beta chains follows, all from one sample in a study of identical twins. TCRdb used MiXCR to reprocess the 5' RACE reads, holding one entry per CDR3 protein. This table holds a few hundred thousand distinct CDR3 sequences, approximately 13% found once. These data also featured in a second study, about yellow fever vaccine responses in identical twins.

The sample comprised CD8+ T cells sorted from blood. The receptors shown here come from a woman aged 18-30 years in good health. Both conserved end residues are part of each CDR3. Each record gives: clone size, D gene, J gene, V gene, CDR3 protein, CDR3 DNA. The D gene is left open where the match is weak. Where a row states a size, it is once, few, many or the class of an expanded clone; other rows omit it.

>NA|NA|TRBJ2-1|TRBV19
CASSVSRYNEQFF
TGTGCCAGTAGTGTGTCTAGGTACAATGAGCAGTTCTTC
>few|NA|TRBJ2-5|TRBV19
CASTHRDGQETQYF
TGTGCCAGTACGCACCGGGACGGACAAGAGACCCAGTACTTC
>many|NA|TRBJ1-6|TRBV4-1
CASSQVAGDNSPLHF
TGCGCCAGCAGCCAAGTAGCGGGAGATAATTCACCCCTCCACTTT
>many|NA|TRBJ2-1|TRBV9
CASSVGSGHNEQFF
TGTGCCAGCAGCGTAGGTAGCGGCCACAATGAGCAGTTCTTC
>many|NA|TRBJ2-2|TRBV20-1
CSASLGRNTGELFF
TGCAGTGCTAGCCTGGGGAGGAACACCGGGGAGCTGTTTTTT
>many|NA|TRBJ1-1|TRBV5-5
CASSSTGPEAFF
TGTGCCAGCAGCTCTACAGGGCCTGAAGCTTTCTTT
>NA|TRBD1|TRBJ2-1|TRBV11-2
CASSSGGELVEQFF
TGTGCCAGCAGCTCAGGGGGAGAGCTGGTTGAGCAGTTCTTC
>many|NA|TRBJ1-1|TRBV9
CASSLGVGTNTEAFF
TGTGCCAGCAGCTTAGGGGTGGGGACGAACACTGAAGCTTTCTTT
>many|TRBD2|TRBJ2-1|TRBV29-1
CSVELPSGNEQFF
TGCAGCGTTGAACTGCCTAGCGGGAATGAGCAGTTCTTC
>few|NA|TRBJ1-1|TRBV2
CASSVRVVDEAFF
TGTGCCAGCAGCGTCAGGGTGGTGGATGAAGCTTTCTTT
>NA|NA|TRBJ2-6|TRBV5-6
CARSGRVSGANVLTF
TGTGCCAGGTCCGGACGGGTCTCTGGGGCCAACGTCCTGACTTTC
>NA|NA|TRBJ2-3|TRBV7-9
CASSSGTQSQYF
TGTGCCAGCAGCTCTGGGACCCAGTCGCAGTATTTT
>few|TRBD2|TRBJ2-7|TRBV28
CASSVSGNPYEQYF
TGTGCCAGCAGTGTAAGCGGGAACCCCTACGAGCAGTACTTC
>few|NA|TRBJ1-1|TRBV29-1
CSVEATSGVGTEAFF
TGCAGCGTTGAAGCCACCTCAGGGGTGGGCACTGAAGCTTTCTTT
>few|TRBD2|TRBJ2-2|TRBV27
CASSPPRGTSFGELFF
TGTGCCAGCAGTCCCCCTCGCGGGACTAGCTTCGGGGAGCTGTTTTTT
>NA|NA|TRBJ1-2|TRBV20-1
CSARDGVTNYGYTF
TGCAGTGCTAGAGACGGGGTAACTAACTATGGCTACACCTTC
>NA|NA|TRBJ2-6|TRBV24-1
CATSDPGGARGGANVLTF
TGTGCCACCAGTGACCCTGGAGGGGCCAGGGGAGGGGCCAACGTCCTGACTTTC
>NA|NA|TRBJ2-2|TRBV9
CASSVVGPGAGELFF
TGTGCCAGCAGCGTAGTGGGACCTGGGGCCGGGGAGCTGTTTTTT
>NA|NA|TRBJ2-1|TRBV11-2
CASSLDLSNEQFF
TGTGCCAGCAGCTTAGATCTGAGTAATGAGCAGTTCTTC
>few|NA|TRBJ2-7|TRBV9
CASSHTGTTYEQYF
TGTGCCAGCAGCCACACAGGGACTACCTACGAGCAGTACTTC
>few|NA|TRBJ2-7|TRBV5-1
CASSLDLQGLYF
TGCGCCAGCAGCTTGGACCTACAGGGCTTGTACTTC
>many|NA|TRBJ2-1|TRBV6-4
CATSNGEHNEQFF
TGTGCCACCTCTAACGGGGAACACAATGAGCAGTTCTTC
>many|TRBD2|TRBJ2-5|TRBV4-1
CASSQEGMISGREDQETQYF
TGCGCCAGCAGCCAAGAAGGGATGATTAGCGGGAGGGAGGACCAAGAGACCCAGTACTTC
>NA|NA|TRBJ2-7|TRBV4-1
CASSPGGFGYEQYF
TGCGCCAGCAGCCCTGGGGGGTTCGGCTACGAGCAGTACTTC
>many|TRBD1|TRBJ2-3|TRBV10-3
CAISPDREPDTQYF
TGTGCCATCAGTCCTGACAGGGAACCAGATACGCAGTATTTT
>few|NA|TRBJ2-5|TRBV10-1
CASPLLRRPSPSDQTQYF
TGCGCCAGCCCGCTCCTCCGGAGACCCAGTCCTTCGGACCAGACCCAGTACTTC